The clone carrying this T cell receptor beta chain was detected once. The trim removed 5 bases at V and 4 bases at J, leaving 5 bases unmatched. This CDR3 has 15 residues. Germline V gene sequence: CDR1 LNHDA, CDR2 SQIVND (reference sequence). The authors' processing: How many nucleated cells were present was estimated from reference gene primer amplification. The protocol was immunoSEQ multiplex PCR, while the TCRdb copy is restricted to in-frame clones and leaves out a portion. V and J calls and clone size are given by that table; D and trimming were obtained from the DNA. The sample has roughly 400,000 clones, 80% to 90% seen once. The entry originates in a study of blood T cell repertoires in COVID-19. Participant-reported clinical history was the basis for cohort assignment.

The rearrangement uses TRBV19 and TRBJ1-5; TRBD1 matches at 10 bases. The source is a man aged 30 to 45 who had recovered from COVID-19. The sample comprised PBMCs or T cells enriched from blood (not recorded which). The CDR3 here is CASSETGGRNQPQHF. The CDR3 region has the DNA TGTGCCAGTAGTGAGACAGGGGGCCGGAATCAGCCCCAGCATTTT. Complete variable domain (other parts from reference TRBV19 and TRBJ1-5): DGGITQSPKYLFRKEGQNVTLSCEQNLNHDAMYWYRQDPGQGLRLIYYSQIVNDFQKGDIAEGYSVSREKKESFPLTVTSAQKNPTAFYLCASSETGGRNQPQHFGDGTRLSIL.